Listed here are 14 T cell receptor beta chains from one sample, sequenced in a study of blood T cell repertoires in COVID-19. The data were produced by immunoSEQ multiplex PCR, yet TCRdb's version contains in-frame clones alone and is incomplete. Of a few hundred thousand clones in the sample, around 90% were seen once. Sequencing was performed on peripheral blood. These receptors originate from a man aged 35 to 55 with acute or convalescent COVID-19.

The V and J genes are TRBV11-2 and TRBJ2-7, with 7 bases aligning to TRBD1. CDR3 length: 15 amino acids. J gave up 3 bases and V 5 bases, and 10 bases lay outside the gene matches. Germline CDR1 reads SGHAT; CDR2 reads FQNNGV. DNA of the CDR3: TGTGCCAGCAGCGACTTATTTAGGGGGCTCTACGAGCAGTACTTC. It translates to CASSDLFRGLYEQYF.

This sequence joins TRBV15 and TRBJ1-5; maybe TRBD1 (5 bases). CDR3 length: 14 amino acids. V dropped 0 bases and J dropped 7 bases, with 10 bases sitting between them. The germline gives CDR1 LNHNV, CDR2 YYDKDF (reference sequence). In DNA, the CDR3 is TGTGCCACCAGCAGAGATTTGCGGGGCCAGCCCCAGCATTTT. This encodes CATSRDLRGQPQHF.

V and J are TRBV5-1 and TRBJ1-4; maybe TRBD1 (6 bases). The CDR3 has 15 residues. In germline, CDR1 is SGHRS, CDR2 YFSETQ. The V gene lost 1 base and the J gene lost 6 bases, with 13 bases spanning the gap. Here the CDR3 DNA reads TGCGCCAGCAGCTTGACCGGGACAAGAGATGAAAAACTGTTTTTT. This gives the protein CASSLTGTRDEKLFF.

This chain links TRBV10-3 with TRBJ1-1; no clear D gene. The V end lost 5 bases, the J end lost 0 bases, and 7 bases lay between the germline ends. The CDR3 loop spans 13 amino acids. Germline V gives CDR1 ENHRY, CDR2 SYGVKD. The CDR3 region is CAISQDMNTEAFF. CDR3 sequence (DNA): TGTGCCATCAGTCAAGACATGAACACTGAAGCTTTCTTT.

A word on this clone: This CDR3 is also generated by other DNA sequences in the sample. This sequence joins TRBV5-1 and TRBJ1-2; weak D call: TRBD1 (6 bases). The CDR3 sequence is 14 residues long. Trimming removed 0 bases from V and 8 bases from J, with 14 bases in between. Germline V gene lookup returns CDR1 SGHRS and CDR2 YFSETQ. CDR3 loop: CASSLDRAAGGYTF. CDR3 in DNA: TGCGCCAGCAGCTTGGACAGGGCTGCGGGCGGCTACACCTTC. Full variable domain (remainder filled in from reference TRBV5-1 and TRBJ1-2): KAGVTQTPRYLIKTRGQQVTLSCSPISGHRSVSWYQQTPGQGLQFLFEYFSETQRNKGNFPGRFSGRQFSNSRSEMNVSTLELGDSALYLCASSLDRAAGGYTFGSGTRLTVV.

This chain uses TRBV7-6 with TRBJ2-2, with TRBD1 as a possible D gene (5 bases). The CDR3 extends over 11 amino acids. V lost 7 bases, J lost 5 bases, and 5 bases lay in between. The germline V gene has CDR1 SGHVS and CDR2 FNYEAQ. CDR3 sequence reads: CASKGTGELFF. The CDR3 DNA reads TGTGCCAGCAAGGGGACCGGGGAGCTGTTTTTT.

The J gene is TRBJ2-7, the V gene TRBV23-1; weak D call: TRBD2 (7 bases). TRBV23-1 carries the ORF label, with uncertain function. Trimming left V 8 bases short and J 3 bases short, with 23 bases between. This CDR3 contains 16 residues. In nucleotides, the CDR3 is TGCGCCAGCCGCGTACTTGGGAGGGGGGAATACTACGAGCAGTACTTC. This encodes CASRVLGRGEYYEQYF.

The chain carries TRBV27 and TRBJ1-2, with D perhaps TRBD1 (6 bases). CDR1 and CDR2 (germline): MNHEY, SMNVEV (reference sequence). Trimming removed 3 bases from V and 7 bases from J, with 15 bases in between. The CDR3 sequence is 14 residues long. CDR3 DNA sequence: TGTGCCAGCAGTTTTCACAGGGAGATCCCTGGCTACACCTTC. It is translated as CASSFHREIPGYTF.

A few counts support this clone. Other DNA sequences within the sample encode an identical CDR3. The chain uses TRBV6-4 and TRBJ1-1, with 7 positions matching TRBD1. Germline values: CDR1 MRHNA, CDR2 SNTAGT. CDR3 length equals 13 residues. V was pared by 5 bases and J by 1 base, with 1 base of the junction left unmatched. This CDR3 reads CASSRDRNTEAFF. CDR3 nucleotide sequence: TGTGCCAGCAGTAGGGACAGGAACACTGAAGCTTTCTTT.

This clone was recorded only once. Other DNA sequences in the same sample also yield this CDR3. V and J are TRBV2 and TRBJ2-3, with 9 positions matching TRBD2. With V trimmed by 2 bases and J by 1 base, 1 base remained unmatched. There are 15 residues in the CDR3. Germline assignment: CDR1 SNHLY and CDR2 FYNNEI. CDR3 amino acids: CASSELAGGTDTQYF. CDR3 DNA sequence: TGTGCCAGCAGTGAATTAGCGGGAGGCACAGATACGCAGTATTTT.

The chain couples TRBV3-1 (or the pseudogene TRBV3-2) to TRBJ2-7; D uncertain. Germline values: CDR1 LGHDT, CDR2 YNNKEL (reference sequence). This CDR3 is 15 amino acids long. V was pared by 0 bases and J by 0 bases, with 9 bases between. The CDR3 bases are TGTGCCAGCAGCCAAGATCAGAGAGGCTCCTACGAGCAGTACTTC. It is translated as CASSQDQRGSYEQYF.

The chain carries TRBV5-1 and TRBJ1-3, with D perhaps TRBD1 (5 bases). The CDR3 length is 13 residues. From germline, CDR1 is SGHRS and CDR2 YFSETQ. Trimming cost V 7 bases and J 4 bases, with 12 bases left between them. CDR3 sequence reads: CASGQGSGNTIYF. CDR3 sequence (DNA): TGCGCCAGCGGCCAGGGATCCGGAAACACCATATATTTT.

This chain connects TRBV9 to TRBJ1-1; D remains ambiguous. This CDR3 has 15 residues. Trimming pared 0 bases from V and 4 bases from J, leaving 13 bases between. Germline V gene lookup returns CDR1 SGDLS and CDR2 YYNGEE. The CDR3 here is CASSVGHSGSTEAFF. CDR3 DNA: TGTGCCAGCAGCGTAGGCCACTCCGGTAGCACTGAAGCTTTCTTT.

This clone was seen only once. The rearrangement joins TRBV5-1 to TRBJ2-1; 15 nucleotides agree with TRBD2. Trimming took 4 bases from V and 5 from J; bases not matched to a gene: 4. CDR1 and CDR2 from the germline V gene are SGHRS and YFSETQ. The CDR3 runs to 16 residues. The chain's CDR3 is CASSPGLAGGNNEQFF. The CDR3, as DNA: TGCGCCAGCAGCCCAGGACTAGCGGGGGGGAACAATGAGCAGTTCTTC.